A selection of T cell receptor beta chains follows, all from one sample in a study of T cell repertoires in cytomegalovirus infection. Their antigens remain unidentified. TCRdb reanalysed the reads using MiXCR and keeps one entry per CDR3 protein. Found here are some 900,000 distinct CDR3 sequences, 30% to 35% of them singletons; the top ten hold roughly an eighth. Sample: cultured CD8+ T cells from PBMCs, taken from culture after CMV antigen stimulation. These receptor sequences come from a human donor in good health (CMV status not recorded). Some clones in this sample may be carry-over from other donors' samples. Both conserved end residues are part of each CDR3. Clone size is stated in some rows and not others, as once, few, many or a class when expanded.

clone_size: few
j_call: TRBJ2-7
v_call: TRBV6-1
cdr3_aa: CASSPGAGGFYEQYF

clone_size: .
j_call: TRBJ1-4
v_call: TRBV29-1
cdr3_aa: CSVLAGGDEKLFF

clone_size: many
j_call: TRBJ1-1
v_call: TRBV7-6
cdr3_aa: CASSSPGQGAWSTEAFF

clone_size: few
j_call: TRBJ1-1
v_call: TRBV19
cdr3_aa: CASGLQGARTEAFF

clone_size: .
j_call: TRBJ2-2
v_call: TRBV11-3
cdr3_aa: CASSWGGGVTGELFF

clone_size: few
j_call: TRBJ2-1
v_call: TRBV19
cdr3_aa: CASTPGASGGYEQFF

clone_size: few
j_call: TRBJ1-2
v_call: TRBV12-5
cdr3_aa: CASGPQGPADRNYGYTF

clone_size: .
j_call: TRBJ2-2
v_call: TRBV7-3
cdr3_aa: CASSLGLELTGELFF

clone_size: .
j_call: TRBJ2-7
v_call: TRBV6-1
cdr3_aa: CASSAENREQYF

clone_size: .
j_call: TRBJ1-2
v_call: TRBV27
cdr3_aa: CASSGDRFGYTF

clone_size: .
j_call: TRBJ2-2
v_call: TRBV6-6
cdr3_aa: CASSEKGTGELFF

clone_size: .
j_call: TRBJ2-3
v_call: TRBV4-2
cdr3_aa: CASSQGVLSTSGGAFPDTQYF

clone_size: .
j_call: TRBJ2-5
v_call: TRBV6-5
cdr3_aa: CASSSPGEPETQYF

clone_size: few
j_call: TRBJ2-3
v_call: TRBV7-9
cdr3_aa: CAPRKTRGIDTQYF

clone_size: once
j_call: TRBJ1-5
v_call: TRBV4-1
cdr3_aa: CASSQESGPSNQPQHF

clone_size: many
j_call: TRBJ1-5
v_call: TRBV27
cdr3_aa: CASSLWGQGGNQPQHF

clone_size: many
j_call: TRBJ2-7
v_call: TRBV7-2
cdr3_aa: CASSLIAPAYEQYF

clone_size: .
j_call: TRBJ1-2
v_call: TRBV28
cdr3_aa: CASSSPGKQRIYGYTF

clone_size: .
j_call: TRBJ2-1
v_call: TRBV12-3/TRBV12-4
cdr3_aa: CASSNSGGVNEQFF

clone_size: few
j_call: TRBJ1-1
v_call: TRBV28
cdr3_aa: CASIKGYREGRNTEAFF